This entry lists 27 T cell receptor beta chains sequenced from one sample in a study of T cells in localized non-small cell lung cancer. TCRdb's copy holds only in-frame clones and misses some; the assay was immunoSEQ multiplex PCR. The sample lists tens of thousands of clones; more than 85% were seen once. The sequenced sample was peripheral blood, obtained before any cancer treatment. The receptors originated from a man aged 40 to 75 with stage I lung adenocarcinoma.

The rearrangement uses TRBV7-9 and TRBJ1-1, with D perhaps matching TRBD1 (5 bases). Trimming shortened V by 5 bases and J by 0 bases, and 13 bases separated the two germline ends. The CDR3 extends over 15 amino acids. Germline V gene data show CDR1 as SEHNR and CDR2 as FQNEAQ (reference sequence). CDR3 protein: CASSVGTQVNTEAFF. In DNA, the CDR3 is TGTGCCAGCAGCGTAGGTACACAGGTGAACACTGAAGCTTTCTTT.

This clone was observed a single time. V is TRBV30 and J is TRBJ2-2, with D uncertain. Germline V CDR1 and CDR2: GTSNPN, SVGIG (reference sequence). V dropped 8 bases and J dropped 6 bases, with 13 bases sitting between them. CDR3 length: 12 amino acids. The CDR3 DNA reads TGTGCCGCGACGGGCCGCTCCGGGGAGCTGTTTTTT. It encodes CAATGRSGELFF.

The chain employs TRBV9 and TRBJ2-7; 7 bases match TRBD2. Germline trimming cut 3 bases from V and 5 bases from J; bases unmatched to any gene: 2. The CDR3 is 12 amino acids. CDR1 is SGDLS and CDR2 is YYNGEE in the germline V gene. The CDR3 DNA follows: TGTGCCAGCAGCGGGGAGGGAAACGAGCAGTACTTC. This sequence encodes CASSGEGNEQYF. Variable domain in full (rest from reference TRBV9 and TRBJ2-7): DSGVTQTPKHLITATGQRVTLRCSPRSGDLSVYWYQQSLDQGLQFLIQYYNGEERAKGNILERFSAQQFPDLHSELNLSSLELGDSALYFCASSGEGNEQYFGPGTRLTVT.

Points on this clone: A much larger clone differs from this one at a single base, so this may be a read error. Different DNA sequences within this sample yield the same CDR3. This chain links TRBV19 with TRBJ1-1; tentative D call: TRBD1 (5 bases). Germline CDR1 and CDR2: LNHDA and SQIVND (reference sequence). CDR3 length: 14 amino acids. The V gene lost 6 bases and the J gene lost 1 base, with 12 bases spanning the gap. CDR3 bases: TGTGCCAGTAGCCTAGGTAGGGGGAACACTGAAGCTTTCTTT. Translated: CASSLGRGNTEAFF.

V is TRBV6-1 and J is TRBJ1-5; 10 bases are shared with TRBD1. Trimming took 6 bases from V and 4 from J; bases not matched to a gene: 3. The CDR3 is made up of 14 amino acids. Germline V CDR1 and CDR2: MNHNS, SASEGT. CDR3 bases: TGTGCCAGCAGGGAGGGACAGGGGAATCAGCCCCAGCATTTT. It codes for CASREGQGNQPQHF.

The V and J genes are TRBV7-2 and TRBJ2-3; D not certain. CDR1 is SGHTA, CDR2 FQGNSA, per germline. V was cut by 1 base and J by 2 bases, with 4 bases left in between. The CDR3 is 13 residues long. CDR3 loop: CASSLVTTDTQYF. The CDR3 DNA sequence: TGTGCCAGCAGCTTAGTAACCACAGATACGCAGTATTTT.

This clone was seen only once. The rearrangement joins TRBV7-9 to TRBJ2-7; a weak D match, TRBD1 (5 bases). Germline CDR1 reads SEHNR; CDR2 reads FQNEAQ (reference sequence). The V gene lost 1 base and the J gene lost 5 bases, with 12 bases spanning the gap. This CDR3 contains 14 residues. CDR3 DNA: TGTGCCAGCAGCTTAGACCCGGCAGGGAACGAGCAGTACTTC. This encodes CASSLDPAGNEQYF. Supplemented by reference TRBV7-9 and TRBJ2-7, the full variable domain reads DTGVSQNPRHKITKRGQNVTFRCDPISEHNRLYWYRQTLGQGPEFLTYFQNEAQLEKSRLLSDRFSAERPKGSFSTLEIQRTEQGDSAMYLCASSLDPAGNEQYFGPGTRLTVT.

The chain combines TRBV28 with TRBJ2-1; the match to TRBD1 covers 8 bases. The junction had 2 bases not matched to a gene; V was cut back by 2 bases and J by 14 bases. Germline V gene lookup returns CDR1 MDHEN and CDR2 SYDVKM. The CDR3 has 11 residues. The CDR3 spells CASSLQGAKFF. DNA for the CDR3: TGTGCCAGCAGTTTACAGGGGGCAAAGTTCTTC.

This sequence joins TRBV6-5 and TRBJ2-2; no definite D call. The length of the CDR3 is 15 residues. V was pared by 0 bases and J by 1 base, with 6 bases between. Germline values: CDR1 MNHEY, CDR2 SVGAGI. In DNA form, the CDR3 reads TGTGCCAGCAGTTACTCCCTAAAGAACACCGGGGAGCTGTTTTTT. It specifies CASSYSLKNTGELFF.

The chain couples TRBV14 to TRBJ1-3; D is uncertain. The CDR3 contains 16 residues. CDR1 and CDR2 (germline): SGHDN, FVKESK. Trimming took off 1 base at V and 0 bases at J, with 10 bases between the two ends. The CDR3 loop is CASSQVGGFSGNTIYF. The CDR3, as DNA: TGTGCCAGCAGCCAAGTGGGAGGTTTCTCTGGAAACACCATATATTTT.

The V call is TRBV14, the J call TRBJ2-7; maybe TRBD2 (6 bases). This CDR3 is built from 15 residues. Deletions cut 2 bases from V and 2 bases from J, with 13 bases between. In germline, CDR1 is SGHDN, CDR2 FVKESK. CDR3 sequence: CASSQNLGGAYEQYF. DNA of the CDR3: TGTGCCAGCAGCCAAAACTTAGGAGGGGCCTACGAGCAGTACTTC.

The chain has TRBV7-2 and TRBJ1-5; D possibly corresponds to TRBD1 (6 bases). Trimming left V 1 base short and J 7 bases short, with 14 bases between. Per germline, CDR1 SGHTA and CDR2 FQGNSA. The CDR3 covers 15 residues. As DNA, the CDR3 is TGTGCCAGCAGCTTAGGTGTACAGGGCATGCAGCCCCAGCATTTT. This translates into CASSLGVQGMQPQHF.

The chain employs TRBV11-2 and TRBJ2-1, with D perhaps TRBD1 or TRBD2 (6 bases each). Germline-derived CDR1 and CDR2 are SGHAT and FQNNGV. V lost 3 bases and J lost 5, with 11 bases in between. This CDR3 region has 14 residues. The chain's CDR3 is CASSFGGPHNEQFF. CDR3 nucleotides: TGTGCCAGCAGCTTTGGGGGGCCCCACAATGAGCAGTTCTTC.

The J gene is TRBJ2-6, the V gene TRBV4-1; 10 nucleotides agree with TRBD2. Germline V CDR1 and CDR2: MGHRA, YSYEKL. The CDR3 totals 19 residues. J was trimmed by 0 bases and V by 1 base; bases with no gene match: 6. The CDR3 sequence is CASSQVGLADRSGANVLTF. The CDR3 DNA reads TGCGCCAGCAGCCAAGTTGGACTAGCGGATCGCTCTGGGGCCAACGTCCTGACTTTC.

V and J are TRBV2 and TRBJ2-2; D gene ambiguous. The CDR3 is made up of 17 amino acids. Trimming removed 2 bases from V and 2 bases from J, with 15 bases in between. From germline, CDR1 is SNHLY and CDR2 FYNNEI. This CDR3 is CASSEWRRTRNTGELFF. The CDR3 DNA sequence: TGTGCCAGCAGTGAATGGCGCCGTACAAGAAACACCGGGGAGCTGTTTTTT.

The chain is built from TRBV9 and TRBJ2-2; no clear D. The CDR3 contains 14 residues. Per germline, CDR1 SGDLS and CDR2 YYNGEE. V shed 0 bases and J shed 3 bases, with 6 bases lying between them. CDR3 residues: CASSVEWDTGELFF. The DNA for the CDR3 is TGTGCCAGCAGCGTAGAGTGGGACACCGGGGAGCTGTTTTTT.

CDR3 nucleotides: TGCGCCAGCAGCTTGGGCCCGACAGGGGGTACCTACGAGCAGTACTTC. This gives the protein CASSLGPTGGTYEQYF. The V call is TRBV5-1, the J call TRBJ2-7; 9 bases line up with TRBD1. Trimming removed 0 bases from V and 2 bases from J; junction bases left unmatched: 6. The CDR3 spans 16 residues. Germline CDR1 reads SGHRS; CDR2 reads YFSETQ.

The genes are TRBV7-8 and TRBJ2-1, with D unclear. Looked up from germline, CDR1 is SGHVS and CDR2 is FQNEAQ. The CDR3 loop spans 11 amino acids. V lost 4 bases and J lost 7, with 5 bases in between. The CDR3: CASSSENEQFF. CDR3 DNA sequence: TGTGCCAGCAGCTCCGAGAATGAGCAGTTCTTC.

J is TRBJ2-7 and V is TRBV19; the match to TRBD1 covers 10 bases. Germline V gene data show CDR1 as LNHDA and CDR2 as SQIVND (reference sequence). V dropped 2 bases and J dropped 4; count of bases not matched to a gene: 14. The CDR3 is 18 amino acids. Written as DNA, the CDR3 is TGTGCCAGTAGTATAATGGGACAGGGGCCTAGCGGTGTTTACGAGCAGTACTTC. Protein product: CASSIMGQGPSGVYEQYF.

The chain uses TRBV6-5 and TRBJ2-7; no firm D call. This CDR3 region has 15 residues. From germline, CDR1 is MNHEY and CDR2 SVGAGI. The CDR3 DNA reads TGTGCTACAAGGGCGCTCACGAGGAAATCCTACGAGCAGTACTTC. Its translation is CATRALTRKSYEQYF.

This clone was observed a handful of times. V usage is TRBV5-4 and J usage is TRBJ1-2, with a weak D call TRBD1 (5 bases). Germline CDR1 and CDR2: SGHNT and YYREEE (reference sequence). The CDR3 has 19 residues. The V end lost 0 bases, the J end lost 9 bases, and 30 bases lay between the germline ends. The CDR3 region is CASSLAGGTPRLDRRSYTF. In DNA form, the CDR3 reads TGTGCCAGCAGCTTGGCTGGGGGAACACCCAGGCTCGATCGGAGGAGCTACACCTTC.

The rearrangement uses TRBV11-1 and TRBJ1-2, with a tentative D call TRBD1 (5 bases). Germline lookup yields CDR1 SGHAT and CDR2 FQDESV (reference sequence). The CDR3 is made up of 13 amino acids. Trimming pared 5 bases from V and 8 bases from J, leaving 15 bases between. The CDR3 region is CASSVSQGTGYTF. The CDR3 bases are TGTGCCAGCAGCGTCTCGCAGGGAACCGGCTACACCTTC.

The chain links TRBV7-9 to TRBJ1-2; 10 positions agree with TRBD1. The CDR3 is 18 amino acids. V lost 4 bases and J lost 6; bases outside the gene matches: 17. Germline loops: CDR1 SEHNR, CDR2 FQNEAQ (reference sequence). The CDR3 coding sequence is TGTGCCAGCAGCTCTCAGACCGGGACAGGGGTAGGGGAGGATGGCTACACCTTC. Translation gives CASSSQTGTGVGEDGYTF.

The chain joins TRBV28 to TRBJ1-2; unclear D gene. The CDR3 has 16 residues. Per the germline V gene, CDR1 is MDHEN and CDR2 is SYDVKM. V lost 2 bases and J lost 2, with 15 bases in between. CDR3 loop: CASSLAPFETNYGYTF. The CDR3 bases are TGTGCCAGCAGTTTAGCCCCGTTCGAAACGAACTATGGCTACACCTTC.

V usage is TRBV10-1 and J usage is TRBJ1-5, with a weak D call TRBD1 (5 bases). The germline V gene encodes CDR1 WNHNN and CDR2 SYGVQD (reference sequence). The germline V and J ends were trimmed by 10 bases and 6 bases, with 22 bases remaining between them. This CDR3 region has 15 residues. CDR3 nucleotide sequence: TGCGCCAACCCGCAACTCGGCCAGGGACGTCAGCCCCAGCATTTT. As protein: CANPQLGQGRQPQHF.

Written as DNA, the CDR3 is TGTGCCACCCGGGACGGGGGCAGGGCCGATGAGCAGTTCTTC. Its translation is CATRDGGRADEQFF. This chain uses TRBV6-1 with TRBJ2-1; D may correspond to TRBD1 or TRBD2 (6 bases each). This CDR3 has 14 residues. Germline V lookup: CDR1 MNHNS, CDR2 SASEGT. Deletions cut 10 bases from V and 8 bases from J, with 21 bases between.

As for this clone: Other nucleotide sequences from this sample produce the same CDR3. This sequence joins TRBV4-1 and TRBJ1-1; D not resolved. V was cut by 1 base and J by 3 bases, with 12 bases left in between. The CDR3 covers 15 residues. Germline V gene lookup returns CDR1 MGHRA and CDR2 YSYEKL. This CDR3 is CASSQVSPGDTEAFF. CDR3 nucleotides: TGCGCCAGCAGCCAAGTTTCCCCTGGGGACACTGAAGCTTTCTTT.